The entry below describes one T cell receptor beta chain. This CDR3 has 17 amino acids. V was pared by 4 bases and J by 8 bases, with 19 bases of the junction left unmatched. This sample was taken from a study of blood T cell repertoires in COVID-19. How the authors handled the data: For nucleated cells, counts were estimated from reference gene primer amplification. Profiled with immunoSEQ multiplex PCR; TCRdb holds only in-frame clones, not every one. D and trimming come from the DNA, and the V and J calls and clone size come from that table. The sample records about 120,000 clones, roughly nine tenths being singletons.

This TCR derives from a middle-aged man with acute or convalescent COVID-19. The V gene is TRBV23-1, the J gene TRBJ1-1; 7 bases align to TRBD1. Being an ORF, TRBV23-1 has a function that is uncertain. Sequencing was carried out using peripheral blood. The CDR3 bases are TGCGCCAGCAGTCCTCCCCCCTCCCCGACAGGGCCTCAGGAAGCTTTCTTT. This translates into CASSPPPSPTGPQEAFF.